The present T cell receptor beta chain was sequenced within a study of blood T cell repertoires in COVID-19. Seattle patients were enrolled during active infection and followed longitudinally. Sequenced by immunoSEQ multiplex PCR; TCRdb stores in-frame clones only, minus some. Among nearly 250,000 clones listed, approximately 85% were seen once. The source of this sequence is a woman older than 75 with COVID-19, enrolled during active disease. Sequencing input: peripheral blood.

The CDR3 spells CASSPRTSGAPLEGTDTQYF. The CDR3 region has the DNA TGTGCCAGCAGCCCCCGGACTAGCGGGGCTCCTCTTGAGGGGACAGATACGCAGTATTTT. The chain has TRBV9 and TRBJ2-3; 12 positions agree with TRBD2. V lost 4 bases to trimming and J lost 3 bases; unmatched junction nucleotides: 18. Germline values: CDR1 SGDLS, CDR2 YYNGEE. The CDR3 consists of 20 residues.